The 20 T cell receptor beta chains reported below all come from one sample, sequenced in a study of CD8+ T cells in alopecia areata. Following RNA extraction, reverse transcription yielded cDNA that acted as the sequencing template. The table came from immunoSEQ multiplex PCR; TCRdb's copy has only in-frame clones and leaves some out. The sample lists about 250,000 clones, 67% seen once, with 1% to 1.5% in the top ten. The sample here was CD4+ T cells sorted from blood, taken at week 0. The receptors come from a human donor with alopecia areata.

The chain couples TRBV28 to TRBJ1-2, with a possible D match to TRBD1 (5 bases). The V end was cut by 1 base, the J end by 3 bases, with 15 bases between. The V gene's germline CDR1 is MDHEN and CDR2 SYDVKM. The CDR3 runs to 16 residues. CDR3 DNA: TGTGCCAGCAGTTTATCTCACCCTGGGACGGACTATGGCTACACCTTC. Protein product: CASSLSHPGTDYGYTF.

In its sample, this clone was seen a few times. CDR3 bases: TGTGCCAGCAGCGCAGGGGGGATTCGCAATGAGCAGTTCTTC. Protein: CASSAGGIRNEQFF. The chain has TRBV6-1 and TRBJ2-1; perhaps TRBD1 as D (7 bases). This CDR3 is built from 14 residues. CDR1 and CDR2 (germline): MNHNS, SASEGT. V lost 6 bases and J lost 6, with 15 bases in between.

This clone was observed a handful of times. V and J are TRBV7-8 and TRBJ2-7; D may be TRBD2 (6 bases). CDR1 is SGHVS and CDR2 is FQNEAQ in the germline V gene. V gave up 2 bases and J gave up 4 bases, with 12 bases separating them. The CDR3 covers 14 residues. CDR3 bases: TGTGCCAGCAGCTTACGGGACTCGCCTTACGAGCAGTACTTC. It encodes CASSLRDSPYEQYF.

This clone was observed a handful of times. This chain's CDR3 is CASSPLLAGAHNEQFF. The DNA for the CDR3 is TGTGCCAGCAGCCCCCTACTAGCGGGGGCACACAATGAGCAGTTCTTC. The chain links TRBV11-1 to TRBJ2-1; 11 bases fit TRBD2. V lost 5 bases and J lost 5; bases outside the gene matches: 8. The CDR3 runs to 16 residues. The germline V gene has CDR1 SGHAT and CDR2 FQDESV (reference sequence).

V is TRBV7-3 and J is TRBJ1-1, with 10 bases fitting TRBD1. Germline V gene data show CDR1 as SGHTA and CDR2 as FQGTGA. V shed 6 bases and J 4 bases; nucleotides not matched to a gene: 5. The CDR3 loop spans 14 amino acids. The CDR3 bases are TGTGCCAGCAGAAGGGACAGGGGAGGCACTGAAGCTTTCTTT. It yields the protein CASRRDRGGTEAFF.

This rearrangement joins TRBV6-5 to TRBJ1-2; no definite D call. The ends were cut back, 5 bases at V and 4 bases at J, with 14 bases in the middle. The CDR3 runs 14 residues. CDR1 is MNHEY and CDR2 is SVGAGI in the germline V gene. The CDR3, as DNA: TGTGCCAGCAGTCCCTCGTCCTTTGGCTATGGCTACACCTTC. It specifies CASSPSSFGYGYTF.

The CDR3 sequence: CASSLEQETQYF. The CDR3 DNA sequence: TGTGCCAGCAGCTTAGAGCAAGAGACCCAGTACTTC. The V gene is TRBV7-9, the J gene TRBJ2-5; D call uncertain. The CDR3 length is 12 residues. Germline assignment: CDR1 SEHNR and CDR2 FQNEAQ (reference sequence). V was clipped by 1 base and J by 2 bases, with 2 bases between them.

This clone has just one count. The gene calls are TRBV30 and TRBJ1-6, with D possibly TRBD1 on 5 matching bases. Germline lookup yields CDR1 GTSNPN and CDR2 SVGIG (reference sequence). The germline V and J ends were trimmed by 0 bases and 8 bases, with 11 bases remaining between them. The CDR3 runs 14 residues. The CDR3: CAWSVAGRDSPLHF. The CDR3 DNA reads TGTGCCTGGAGTGTGGCAGGGAGAGATTCACCCCTCCACTTT.

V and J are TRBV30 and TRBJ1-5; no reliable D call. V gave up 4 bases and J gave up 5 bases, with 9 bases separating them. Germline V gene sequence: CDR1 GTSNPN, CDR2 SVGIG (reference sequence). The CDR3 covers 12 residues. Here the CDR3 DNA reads TGTGCCTGGAACACAGAGGATCAGCCCCAGCATTTT. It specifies CAWNTEDQPQHF.

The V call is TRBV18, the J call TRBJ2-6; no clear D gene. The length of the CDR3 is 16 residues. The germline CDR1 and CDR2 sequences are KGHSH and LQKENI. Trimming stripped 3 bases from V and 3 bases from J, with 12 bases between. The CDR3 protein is CASSPVPGGGANVLTF. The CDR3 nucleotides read TGTGCCAGCTCACCCGTCCCAGGTGGTGGGGCCAACGTCCTGACTTTC.

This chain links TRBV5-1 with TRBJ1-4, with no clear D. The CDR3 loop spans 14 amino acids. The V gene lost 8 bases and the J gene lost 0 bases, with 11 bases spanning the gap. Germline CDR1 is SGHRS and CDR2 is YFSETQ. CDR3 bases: TGCGCCAGTAAGAGGCAATCAACTAATGAAAAACTGTTTTTT. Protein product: CASKRQSTNEKLFF.

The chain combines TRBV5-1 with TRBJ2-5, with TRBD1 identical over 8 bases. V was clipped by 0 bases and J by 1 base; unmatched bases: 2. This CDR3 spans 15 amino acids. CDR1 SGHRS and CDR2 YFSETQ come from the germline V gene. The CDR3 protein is CASSLGQGLQETQYF. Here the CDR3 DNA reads TGCGCCAGCAGCTTGGGACAGGGGCTCCAAGAGACCCAGTACTTC.

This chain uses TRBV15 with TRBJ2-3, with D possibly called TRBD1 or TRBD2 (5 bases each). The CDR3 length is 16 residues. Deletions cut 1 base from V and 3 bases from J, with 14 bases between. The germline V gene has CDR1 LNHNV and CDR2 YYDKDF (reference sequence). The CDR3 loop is CATSRGSGAPTDTQYF. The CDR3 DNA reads TGTGCCACCAGCAGAGGATCCGGGGCGCCTACAGATACGCAGTATTTT. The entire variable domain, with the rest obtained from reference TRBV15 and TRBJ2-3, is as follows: DAMVIQNPRYQVTQFGKPVTLSCSQTLNHNVMYWYQQKSSQAPKLLFHYYDKDFNNEADTPDNFQSRRPNTSFCFLDIRSPGLGDTAMYLCATSRGSGAPTDTQYFGPGTRLTVL.

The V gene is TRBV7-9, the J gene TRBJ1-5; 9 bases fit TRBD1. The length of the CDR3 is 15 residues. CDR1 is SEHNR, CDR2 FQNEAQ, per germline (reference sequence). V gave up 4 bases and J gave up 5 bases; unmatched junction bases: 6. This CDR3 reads CASSSTGTGYQPQHF. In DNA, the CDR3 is TGTGCCAGCAGCTCTACCGGGACAGGGTATCAGCCCCAGCATTTT. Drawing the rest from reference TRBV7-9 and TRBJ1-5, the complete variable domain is DTGVSQNPRHKITKRGQNVTFRCDPISEHNRLYWYRQTLGQGPEFLTYFQNEAQLEKSRLLSDRFSAERPKGSFSTLEIQRTEQGDSAMYLCASSSTGTGYQPQHFGDGTRLSIL.

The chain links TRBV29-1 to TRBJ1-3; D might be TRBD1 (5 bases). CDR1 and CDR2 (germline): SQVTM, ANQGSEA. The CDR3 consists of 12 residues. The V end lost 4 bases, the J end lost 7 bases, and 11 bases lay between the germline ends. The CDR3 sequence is CSVAAGINTIYF. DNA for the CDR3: TGCAGCGTTGCGGCAGGGATTAACACCATATATTTT.

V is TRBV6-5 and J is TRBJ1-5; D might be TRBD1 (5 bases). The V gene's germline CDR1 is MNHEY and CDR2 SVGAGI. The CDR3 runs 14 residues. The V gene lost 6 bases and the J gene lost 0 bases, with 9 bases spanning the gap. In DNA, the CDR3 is TGTGCCAGCAGGGGACTAGGTAGCAATCAGCCCCAGCATTTT. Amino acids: CASRGLGSNQPQHF.

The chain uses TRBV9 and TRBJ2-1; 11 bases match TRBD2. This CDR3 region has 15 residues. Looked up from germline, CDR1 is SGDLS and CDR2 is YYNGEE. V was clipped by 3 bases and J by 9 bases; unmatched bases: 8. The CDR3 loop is CASSASGTSGGEQFF. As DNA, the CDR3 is TGTGCCAGCAGCGCGAGCGGGACTAGCGGCGGTGAGCAGTTCTTC.

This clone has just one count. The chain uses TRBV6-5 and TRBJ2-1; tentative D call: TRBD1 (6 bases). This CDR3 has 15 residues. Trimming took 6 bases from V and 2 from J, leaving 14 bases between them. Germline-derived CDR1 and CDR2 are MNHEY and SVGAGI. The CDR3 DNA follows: TGTGCCAGCAGCCTCACAGGGTTTGCCTACAATGAGCAGTTCTTC. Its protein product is CASSLTGFAYNEQFF.

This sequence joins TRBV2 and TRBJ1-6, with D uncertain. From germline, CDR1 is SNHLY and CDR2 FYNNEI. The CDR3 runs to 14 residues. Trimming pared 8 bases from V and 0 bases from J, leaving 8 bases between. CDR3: CASYRSSYNSPLHF. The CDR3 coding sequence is TGTGCCAGCTATCGGAGCTCCTATAATTCACCCCTCCACTTT.

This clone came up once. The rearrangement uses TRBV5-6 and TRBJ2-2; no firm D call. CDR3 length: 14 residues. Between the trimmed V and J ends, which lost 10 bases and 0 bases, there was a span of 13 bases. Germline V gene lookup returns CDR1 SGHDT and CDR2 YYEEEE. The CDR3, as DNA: TGTGCCGGAAGCCGTGCTCCGAACACCGGGGAGCTGTTTTTT. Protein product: CAGSRAPNTGELFF.